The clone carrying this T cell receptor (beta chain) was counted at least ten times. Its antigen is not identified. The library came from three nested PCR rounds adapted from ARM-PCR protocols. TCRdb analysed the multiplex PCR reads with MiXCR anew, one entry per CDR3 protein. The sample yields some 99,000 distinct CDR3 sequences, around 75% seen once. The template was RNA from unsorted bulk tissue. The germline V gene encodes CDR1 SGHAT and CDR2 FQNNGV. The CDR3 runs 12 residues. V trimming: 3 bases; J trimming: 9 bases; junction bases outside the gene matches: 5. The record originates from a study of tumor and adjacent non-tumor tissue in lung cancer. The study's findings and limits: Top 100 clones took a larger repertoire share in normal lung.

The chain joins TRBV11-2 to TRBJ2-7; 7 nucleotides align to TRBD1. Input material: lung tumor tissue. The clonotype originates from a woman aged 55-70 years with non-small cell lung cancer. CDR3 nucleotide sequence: TGTGCCAGCAGCTTCGGGACAGCCGGGCAGTACTTC. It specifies CASSFGTAGQYF.